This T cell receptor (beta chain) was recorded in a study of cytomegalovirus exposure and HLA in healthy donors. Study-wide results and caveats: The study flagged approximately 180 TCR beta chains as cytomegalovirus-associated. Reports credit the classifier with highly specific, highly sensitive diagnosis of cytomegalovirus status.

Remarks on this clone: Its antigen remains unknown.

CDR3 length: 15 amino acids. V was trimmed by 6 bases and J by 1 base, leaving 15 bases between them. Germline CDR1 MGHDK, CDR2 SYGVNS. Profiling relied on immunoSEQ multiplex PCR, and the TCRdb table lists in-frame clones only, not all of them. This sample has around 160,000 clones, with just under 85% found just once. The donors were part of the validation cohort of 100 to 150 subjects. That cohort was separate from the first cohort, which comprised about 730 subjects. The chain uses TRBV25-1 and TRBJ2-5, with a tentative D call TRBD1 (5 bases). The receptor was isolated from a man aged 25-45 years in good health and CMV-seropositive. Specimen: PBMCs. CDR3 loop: CASRSTGRFQETQYF. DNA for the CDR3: TGTGCCAGCAGGAGTACAGGACGGTTCCAAGAGACCCAGTACTTC.